This T cell receptor beta chain was recorded in a study of spatial heterogeneity in lung cancer. This clonotype was seen repeatedly, ten times or more. Its target is unknown. MiXCR, applied by TCRdb to the 5' RACE reads, yields one record per CDR3 protein. The sample holds 8,300 or so distinct CDR3 sequences, 4.5% seen once. General study findings and limits: Intratumoral expanded alpha and beta TCR counts were found to track tumor mutation counts.

The J segment lost 3 bases and the V segment lost 0 bases, leaving 6 bases of the junction unmatched. CDR1 is SGHRS and CDR2 is YFSETQ in the germline V gene. CDR3 length equals 16 residues. The time point here: sample taken at primary tumor resection. The receptor's source is a female donor with early-stage non-small cell lung cancer. The chain couples TRBV5-1 to TRBJ2-7, with 10 bases that match TRBD1. Here the sequenced sample was lung tumor tissue, taken at surgery. The DNA for the CDR3 is TGCGCCAGCAGCTTGGCACCGGGACAGGGGCTCTACGAGCAGTACTTC. This translates into CASSLAPGQGLYEQYF.